A selection of T cell receptor beta chains follows, all from one sample in a study of response to subunit inactivated influenza vaccine. TCRdb independently ran MiXCR on the RT-PCR reads; one entry per CDR3 protein. This sample has hundreds of thousands of distinct CDR3 sequences, with 12% to 15% found just once. Sequenced here: PBMCs from blood, sampled around 15 days before vaccination. The receptors were gathered from a man aged 50-59 years who received an inactivated influenza vaccine. The CDR3 runs from the conserved cysteine through the conserved F or W. The D gene is left open where the match is weak. Clone size, where shown, is once, few, many, or a class for clones that have expanded.

few	TRBV20-1	TRBJ1-6	NA	CSARRGGQGYSPLHF	TGCAGTGCTAGAAGGGGGGGGCAGGGATACTCACCCCTCCACTTT
few	TRBV5-1	TRBJ2-1	NA	CASSVAGTGHNEQFF	TGCGCCAGCAGCGTTGCCGGGACTGGGCACAATGAGCAGTTCTTC
NA	TRBV5-1	TRBJ1-6	TRBD1	CASSSGEGQGDNSPLHF	TGCGCCAGCAGCTCCGGAGAGGGACAGGGGGACAATTCACCCCTCCACTTT
NA	TRBV7-8	TRBJ2-1	TRBD2	CASSNPGTSGSHEQFF	TGTGCCAGCAGCAACCCCGGGACTAGCGGGAGTCATGAGCAGTTCTTC
many	TRBV5-1	TRBJ2-5	TRBD2	CASSSGASGGETQYF	TGCGCCAGCAGCTCAGGGGCTAGCGGGGGAGAGACCCAGTACTTC
NA	TRBV18	TRBJ2-5	TRBD1	CASSPDAGTGVRETQYF	TGTGCCAGCTCACCTGATGCCGGGACAGGGGTTCGAGAGACCCAGTACTTC
few	TRBV4-2	TRBJ2-1	TRBD1	CASSPPRNTGGEQFF	TGTGCCAGCAGCCCACCACGCAACACAGGGGGTGAGCAGTTCTTC
few	TRBV6-2/TRBV6-3	TRBJ2-7	TRBD2	CASRGLAGGPSREQYF	TGTGCCAGCAGAGGACTAGCGGGAGGGCCATCCCGCGAGCAGTACTTC
many	TRBV5-1	TRBJ1-5	NA	CASSLAGLNSNQPQHF	TGCGCCAGCAGCTTGGCGGGACTCAATAGCAATCAGCCCCAGCATTTT
NA	TRBV9	TRBJ2-7	TRBD1	CASSAQGVQYF	TGTGCCAGCAGCGCCCAGGGGGTGCAGTACTTC
NA	TRBV6-2/TRBV6-3	TRBJ2-7	TRBD1	CASSYSMGQGGEQYF	TGTGCCAGCAGTTACTCCATGGGACAGGGCGGCGAGCAGTACTTC
NA	TRBV10-3	TRBJ2-3	NA	CAISESEGHPVTDTQYF	TGTGCCATCAGTGAGTCAGAAGGGCACCCCGTCACAGATACGCAGTATTTT
many	TRBV7-2	TRBJ2-3	TRBD1	CASSPGQAYTDTQYF	TGTGCCAGCAGCCCGGGACAGGCCTACACAGATACGCAGTATTTT
few	TRBV2	TRBJ2-7	TRBD2	CASTTSGSPYEQYF	TGTGCCAGCACTACTAGCGGGTCCCCCTACGAGCAGTACTTC
many	TRBV29-1	TRBJ2-7	TRBD1	CSVERTGGRPYEQYF	TGCAGCGTTGAACGGACAGGGGGAAGGCCATACGAGCAGTACTTC
NA	TRBV7-6	TRBJ2-7	TRBD2	CASSLTSGGTSYEQYF	TGTGCCAGCAGCCTAACTAGCGGGGGGACATCCTACGAGCAGTACTTC
NA	TRBV3-1	TRBJ2-7	NA	CASSQGCRNEQYF	TGTGCCAGCAGCCAAGGGTGTCGAAACGAGCAGTACTTC
NA	TRBV7-2	TRBJ2-5	TRBD2	CASSPSQLAGAETQYF	TGTGCCAGCAGCCCGTCCCAACTAGCGGGGGCCGAGACCCAGTACTTC
few	TRBV5-8	TRBJ2-1	NA	CASSLGTGYGDEQFF	TGTGCCAGCAGCTTGGGTACAGGGTATGGCGATGAGCAGTTCTTC
few	TRBV6-2/TRBV6-3	TRBJ1-5	NA	CASSYSQGAVQPQHF	TGTGCCAGCAGTTACTCTCAGGGAGCTGTTCAGCCCCAGCATTTT
NA	TRBV5-1	TRBJ2-1	NA	CASSSLGPYTLDGNEQFF	TGCGCCAGCAGCTCGCTCGGCCCCTATACCTTGGATGGAAATGAGCAGTTCTTC
once	TRBV20-1	TRBJ2-5	TRBD1	CSASDRGETQYF	TGCAGTGCTAGTGACAGGGGGGAGACCCAGTACTTC
NA	TRBV16	TRBJ1-3	NA	CASSQSNRDGNTIYF	TGTGCCAGCAGCCAATCGAATAGGGATGGAAACACCATATATTTT
few	TRBV9	TRBJ1-5	NA	CASSVARGEINQPQHF	TGTGCCAGCAGCGTAGCTCGAGGGGAAATAAATCAGCCCCAGCATTTT
many	TRBV6-2/TRBV6-3	TRBJ2-5	NA	CASSYSSVQETQYF	TGTGCCAGCAGTTACTCGTCGGTTCAAGAGACCCAGTACTTC
NA	TRBV10-3	TRBJ1-3	NA	CAIMELSGNTIYF	TGTGCCATCATGGAGTTATCTGGAAACACCATATATTTT
NA	TRBV11-3	TRBJ2-2	TRBD2	CASSSTSGSLSPGELFF	TGTGCCAGCAGCTCGACTAGCGGGAGTTTGTCACCCGGGGAGCTGTTTTTT
NA	TRBV29-1	TRBJ2-7	NA	CSVLQGGYEQYF	TGCAGCGTCTTGCAGGGTGGGTACGAGCAGTACTTC
few	TRBV20-1	TRBJ2-7	TRBD2	CSARTGLASYEQYF	TGCAGTGCTAGGACCGGACTAGCCTCCTACGAGCAGTACTTC
NA	TRBV7-3	TRBJ2-5	TRBD2	CASSPRTGRGETQYF	TGTGCCAGCAGCCCGCGTACCGGGAGGGGGGAGACCCAGTACTTC
few	TRBV5-5	TRBJ2-1	NA	CASSLLSLGEQFF	TGTGCCAGCAGCTTGTTGTCCCTAGGGGAGCAGTTCTTC
many	TRBV7-2	TRBJ2-3	NA	CATGGYTDTQYF	TGTGCCACGGGCGGATACACAGATACGCAGTATTTT
many	TRBV20-1	TRBJ1-1	NA	CSARQVNTEAFF	TGCAGTGCCCGCCAGGTGAACACTGAAGCTTTCTTT
NA	TRBV9	TRBJ1-2	TRBD1	CASSTRQGPYGYTF	TGTGCCAGCAGCACAAGACAGGGCCCCTATGGCTACACCTTC
few	TRBV4-3	TRBJ2-3	NA	CASSQEFRQELTDTQYF	TGCGCCAGCAGCCAAGAATTTCGACAGGAGCTCACAGATACGCAGTATTTT
many	TRBV28	TRBJ1-5	NA	CASSSDSNQPQHF	TGTGCCAGCAGTTCAGATAGCAATCAGCCCCAGCATTTT
NA	TRBV7-2	TRBJ2-2	NA	CASSLFGPGELFF	TGTGCCAGCAGCTTATTTGGGCCTGGGGAGCTGTTTTTT
few	TRBV24-1	TRBJ2-5	TRBD1	CATSDSLPGTGGETQYF	TGTGCCACCAGTGATTCATTGCCCGGGACAGGTGGGGAGACCCAGTACTTC
few	TRBV5-5	TRBJ1-4	NA	CASSFYGKKLFF	TGTGCCAGCAGCTTTTACGGGAAAAAACTGTTTTTT
many	TRBV12-3/TRBV12-4	TRBJ2-5	NA	CASSTGTSGRTQYF	TGTGCCAGCAGTACAGGGACATCGGGAAGGACCCAGTACTTC
few	TRBV29-1	TRBJ2-1	TRBD2	CSVEGGLAGGPISYNEQFF	TGCAGCGTTGAAGGGGGACTAGCGGGAGGGCCCATTTCCTACAATGAGCAGTTCTTC
few	TRBV6-2/TRBV6-3	TRBJ2-4	NA	CASSYEGPNIQYF	TGTGCCAGCAGTTACGAGGGCCCGAACATTCAGTACTTC
NA	TRBV7-2	TRBJ1-1	NA	CASSLGRGPANEAFF	TGTGCCAGCAGCTTAGGCCGGGGACCGGCTAATGAAGCTTTCTTT
few	TRBV3-1	TRBJ2-1	NA	CASSPLGEQFF	TGTGCCAGCAGCCCGCTGGGTGAGCAGTTCTTC
NA	TRBV7-2	TRBJ2-2	NA	CASGRPGAGVTGELFF	TGTGCCAGCGGGCGTCCGGGGGCGGGAGTTACCGGGGAGCTGTTTTTT
few	TRBV3-1	TRBJ2-7	TRBD2	CASSQGLATYEQYF	TGTGCCAGCAGCCAAGGACTAGCGACCTACGAGCAGTACTTC
few	TRBV20-1	TRBJ2-7	TRBD2	CSSSRGLAGLYEQYF	TGCAGTTCATCCCGCGGGCTAGCGGGTCTTTACGAGCAGTACTTC
NA	TRBV27	TRBJ2-3	TRBD2	CASSWGLAGETTDTQYF	TGTGCCAGCAGTTGGGGACTAGCGGGGGAGACCACAGATACGCAGTATTTT
few	TRBV15	TRBJ2-1	TRBD2	CATLESGRPHEQFF	TGTGCCACCCTTGAAAGCGGGAGGCCTCATGAGCAGTTCTTC
few	TRBV15	TRBJ1-5	NA	CATSRVNQPQHF	TGTGCCACCAGCAGGGTTAATCAGCCCCAGCATTTT
few	TRBV5-1	TRBJ2-1	TRBD2	CASSLDGTSGSAYNEQFF	TGCGCCAGCAGCTTGGACGGGACTAGCGGGAGTGCTTACAATGAGCAGTTCTTC
NA	TRBV12-3/TRBV12-4	TRBJ1-1	NA	CASRGLSTGVTEAFF	TGTGCCAGCAGGGGATTATCGACAGGAGTCACTGAAGCTTTCTTT
NA	TRBV5-1	TRBJ2-5	NA	CASSLAYGGEETQYF	TGCGCCAGCAGCTTGGCGTACGGGGGCGAAGAGACCCAGTACTTC
many	TRBV12-3/TRBV12-4	TRBJ2-5	TRBD1	CASSLTGAGETQYF	TGTGCCAGCAGCTTAACAGGGGCAGGAGAGACCCAGTACTTC
many	TRBV12-3/TRBV12-4	TRBJ2-4	TRBD1	CASSVNRGPKNIQYF	TGTGCCAGCAGCGTAAACAGGGGTCCCAAAAACATTCAGTACTTC
NA	TRBV29-1	TRBJ2-3	NA	CSVVDSTDTQYF	TGCAGCGTTGTGGACAGCACAGATACGCAGTATTTT
many	TRBV3-1	TRBJ2-5	TRBD2	CASSPSGTTETQYF	TGTGCCAGCAGTCCTTCCGGGACTACTGAGACCCAGTACTTC
few	TRBV3-1	TRBJ2-5	NA	CASSQDGGAEETQYF	TGTGCCAGCAGCCAGGATGGTGGGGCCGAAGAGACCCAGTACTTC